The sequence of this T cell receptor (beta chain) was determined in a study of cytomegalovirus exposure and HLA in healthy donors. Looking at the study overall: As an earlier analysis found, about 179 million T cells yielded about 120 million unique TCR beta sequences.

Study conclusions and caveats: The classifier was said to identify cytomegalovirus status with high specificity and sensitivity.

Germline V gene sequence: CDR1 MNHEY, CDR2 SMNVEV (reference sequence). V lost 6 bases to trimming and J lost 7 bases, with 10 bases between them. The CDR3 loop spans 11 amino acids. The PCR used 60 Vbeta and 13 Jbeta primers. Profiled with immunoSEQ multiplex PCR; TCRdb holds only in-frame clones, not every one. The table shows 120,000 to 150,000 clones, with over 80% occurring only once. This clone was detected a few times. Its matching antigen is unknown. Sequenced sample: PBMCs. V usage is TRBV27 and J usage is TRBJ2-7; D is perhaps TRBD1 (5 bases). This TCR came from a woman in her thirties in good health and CMV-seronegative. The CDR3 spells CASRGAGEQYF. In nucleotides, the CDR3 is TGTGCCAGCAGGGGCGCAGGGGAGCAGTACTTC.